The rows below give T cell receptor beta chains drawn from one sample of a study of monozygotic twins with inflammatory bowel disease. TCRdb reanalyzed the 5' RACE reads, giving one entry per CDR3 protein sequence and no DNA. This sample contains 300,000 to 400,000 distinct CDR3 sequences. Sequencing was done on a sample of blood. These receptors all come from a human donor with ulcerative colitis or Crohn's disease, or a healthy co-twin of an affected twin (not recorded which). The CDR3 runs from the conserved cysteine through the conserved F or W. Each record gives: V gene, J gene, CDR3 protein.

v_call: TRBV12-3/TRBV12-4
j_call: TRBJ1-5
cdr3_aa: CASSPPGQGREVGNQPQHF

v_call: TRBV6-1
j_call: TRBJ2-3
cdr3_aa: CASSPAVRGSSTDTQYF

v_call: TRBV21-1
j_call: TRBJ1-1
cdr3_aa: CANLGTVDKNTEAFF

v_call: TRBV7-2
j_call: TRBJ2-7
cdr3_aa: CASSLVSDNSYEQYF

v_call: TRBV6-2/TRBV6-3
j_call: TRBJ1-1
cdr3_aa: CASHRGRITEAFF

v_call: TRBV7-2
j_call: TRBJ2-7
cdr3_aa: CASSPRGFGEQYF

v_call: TRBV29-1
j_call: TRBJ2-7
cdr3_aa: CSFSQGYEQYF

v_call: TRBV24-1
j_call: TRBJ2-1
cdr3_aa: CATSDLAGRGSYNEQFF

v_call: TRBV4-1
j_call: TRBJ1-4
cdr3_aa: CASSQGVGRADEKLFF

v_call: TRBV7-2
j_call: TRBJ1-4
cdr3_aa: CASSFQENEKLFF

v_call: TRBV10-1
j_call: TRBJ2-3
cdr3_aa: CASSESTGGGDTQYF

v_call: TRBV2
j_call: TRBJ1-6
cdr3_aa: CASSMGQGYSPLHF

v_call: TRBV18
j_call: TRBJ2-1
cdr3_aa: CASSSGSENYNEQFF

v_call: TRBV20-1
j_call: TRBJ2-1
cdr3_aa: CSARDTGQGQNEQFF

v_call: TRBV7-8
j_call: TRBJ2-7
cdr3_aa: CASNSASSGTGFRASYEQYF

v_call: TRBV18
j_call: TRBJ1-1
cdr3_aa: CASSPTGLIEAFF

v_call: TRBV7-2
j_call: TRBJ2-5
cdr3_aa: CASSFSGTEGETQYF

v_call: TRBV12-3/TRBV12-4
j_call: TRBJ1-1
cdr3_aa: CASSSRTVSNTEAFF

v_call: TRBV12-3/TRBV12-4
j_call: TRBJ1-1
cdr3_aa: CASGRGWTEAFF

v_call: TRBV2
j_call: TRBJ1-3
cdr3_aa: CASSAGDTRGDTIYF

v_call: TRBV5-6
j_call: TRBJ2-3
cdr3_aa: CASSSWTWTSLGTDTQYF

v_call: TRBV4-1
j_call: TRBJ1-6
cdr3_aa: CASSQLPLGNSPLHF

v_call: TRBV9
j_call: TRBJ2-7
cdr3_aa: CASSTGSTGEQYF

v_call: TRBV7-9
j_call: TRBJ1-1
cdr3_aa: CASNQEGTGFDSSAFF

v_call: TRBV2
j_call: TRBJ1-4
cdr3_aa: CASSADRVVGGNEKLFF

v_call: TRBV29-1
j_call: TRBJ2-5
cdr3_aa: CSVGGSRGETQYF

v_call: TRBV5-1
j_call: TRBJ1-5
cdr3_aa: CASSWGDSTQPQHF

v_call: TRBV30
j_call: TRBJ1-5
cdr3_aa: CAWNLGRDNQPQHF

v_call: TRBV29-1
j_call: TRBJ2-7
cdr3_aa: CSAQMAYEQYF

v_call: TRBV20-1
j_call: TRBJ1-2
cdr3_aa: CSARVVGNYGYTF

v_call: TRBV11-2
j_call: TRBJ2-3
cdr3_aa: CASSAPLTDTQYF

v_call: TRBV7-3
j_call: TRBJ1-1
cdr3_aa: CASSLTGAGGTEAFF

v_call: TRBV19
j_call: TRBJ2-1
cdr3_aa: CASSMGALNEQFF

v_call: TRBV7-9
j_call: TRBJ2-7
cdr3_aa: CAISLGGASYEQYF

v_call: TRBV20-1
j_call: TRBJ1-2
cdr3_aa: CSGRTGGPGYTF

v_call: TRBV6-2/TRBV6-3
j_call: TRBJ2-7
cdr3_aa: CASSQPGQGYEQYF

v_call: TRBV7-2
j_call: TRBJ1-1
cdr3_aa: CASSSIQTNTEAFF

v_call: TRBV7-9
j_call: TRBJ2-3
cdr3_aa: CASSLGLADTQYF

v_call: TRBV30
j_call: TRBJ1-5
cdr3_aa: CAWSEGQGPASPQHF

v_call: TRBV5-1
j_call: TRBJ1-1
cdr3_aa: CASSLEGGGRNTEAFF

v_call: TRBV14
j_call: TRBJ2-3
cdr3_aa: CASSHRTSARTDTQYF

v_call: TRBV10-3
j_call: TRBJ2-7
cdr3_aa: CAIRKAATYEQYF

v_call: TRBV7-2
j_call: TRBJ2-5
cdr3_aa: CASSSSSSGPGTQYF

v_call: TRBV28
j_call: TRBJ1-2
cdr3_aa: CASGDRTVNYGYTF

v_call: TRBV10-3
j_call: TRBJ1-1
cdr3_aa: CAIRQLQGTNTEAFF

v_call: TRBV9
j_call: TRBJ2-1
cdr3_aa: CASSTRTTNEQFF

v_call: TRBV5-1
j_call: TRBJ1-2
cdr3_aa: CASSSQPNYGYTF

v_call: TRBV28
j_call: TRBJ2-3
cdr3_aa: CASSRAGSTDTQYF

v_call: TRBV27
j_call: TRBJ2-1
cdr3_aa: CASSLGPRLAAKRDEQFF

v_call: TRBV5-1
j_call: TRBJ2-2
cdr3_aa: CASSLEGQRTGELFF

v_call: TRBV27
j_call: TRBJ2-5
cdr3_aa: CASSSVLGGAQYF

v_call: TRBV5-1
j_call: TRBJ2-7
cdr3_aa: CASSLGSEHEQYF

v_call: TRBV5-1
j_call: TRBJ1-4
cdr3_aa: CASRRDRAAEKLFF